This TCR beta chain was identified during a study of shared clonotypes between healthy human individuals. Study-wide background: Contributing individuals were two females and a few males aged 18 to 49.

Terminally differentiated effector memory CD45RA+ cells were left out of the naive CD8 fraction, which was CD45RO-negative and positively selected for CCR7. Genomic DNA belonging to each subset was distributed in equal measure over several immunoSEQ plates. The protocol was immunoSEQ multiplex PCR, while the TCRdb copy is restricted to in-frame clones and leaves out a portion. The sample has some 2 million clones, less than 95% seen once. The V gene lost 3 bases and the J gene lost 7 bases, with 13 bases spanning the gap. Germline V gene lookup returns CDR1 MDHEN and CDR2 SYDVKM. The CDR3 totals 15 residues.

This sequence originates from a young man in good health. This chain links TRBV28 with TRBJ1-6, with D possibly matching TRBD1 (6 bases). The sample comprised naive CD8+ T cells sorted from blood. Here the CDR3 reads CASSLYTGPNSPLHF. Here the CDR3 DNA reads TGTGCCAGCAGTTTGTATACAGGGCCGAATTCACCCCTCCACTTT.